Given below is one T cell receptor beta chain in context. Its antigen is still unknown. This entry is derived from a study of cytomegalovirus exposure and HLA in healthy donors. Study summary: The same platform as the approximately 700 first-cohort repertoires was used for the 95 to 150 validation repertoires, a later analysis reported.

The V segment lost 5 bases and the J segment 1 base; nucleotides outside the gene matches: 14. This CDR3 has 18 amino acids. The germline V gene encodes CDR1 LNHDA and CDR2 SQIVND (reference sequence). TCRdb's copy holds only in-frame clones and misses some; the assay was immunoSEQ multiplex PCR. The table lists about 160,000 clones, roughly 90% of them singletons. Overall study results and limits: Rarity held for most TCR sequences, but there were some public TCRs that occurred in many donors.

Input material: PBMCs. The chain combines TRBV19 with TRBJ2-3; 8 bases match TRBD1. The sequence derives from a woman between 18 and 30 years old in good health and CMV-seronegative. CDR3 loop: CASSSTGGLWMGTDTQYF. The CDR3 DNA is TGTGCCAGTAGTTCCACAGGGGGGCTGTGGATGGGCACAGATACGCAGTATTTT.